This TCR beta chain was obtained from a study of T cells in Graves' hyperthyroidism and ophthalmopathy. Comments on this clonotype: Its antigen is not known.

Researchers took RNA transcripts and amplified the TCR beta CDR3 regions from them. HTBI primers were the set used in a first-round RT-PCR of the TCR CDR3. Via MiXCR, TCRdb re-called the multiplex PCR reads, giving one row per CDR3 protein. The sample comprises 400,000 to 500,000 distinct CDR3 sequences, approximately 15% of which are singletons, and roughly an eighth rests with the top ten. The length of the CDR3 is 14 residues. Germline CDR1 GTSNPN, CDR2 SVGIG (reference sequence). Trimming pared 1 base from V and 0 bases from J, leaving 9 bases between. Study outcomes and limitations: Stable hyperthyroidism and ophthalmopathy were separated using 13 V-J signatures.

The chain links TRBV30 to TRBJ1-1; D is uncertain. The material sequenced was blood. The TCR sequence derives from a man aged 18 to 30 with Graves' ophthalmopathy. In DNA, the CDR3 is TGTGCCTGGAGTGCAGCTATCATGAACACTGAAGCTTTCTTT. This gives the protein CAWSAAIMNTEAFF.